The T cell receptor beta chain described here comes from a study of blood T cell repertoires in COVID-19 (dated by TCRdb to about 2020). Study-wide context: Samples covering the acute and convalescent phases of COVID-19 were provided by collaborators in the United States, Italy and Spain. Samples came from the ongoing ImmuneRACE study (first 160 participants) plus 1,254 subjects from 6 global collaborators. The prospective study material was composed of cDNA or gDNA derived from T cells, B-cell-depleted T cells, or PBMCs. Where available, HLA class I and class II types were obtained from metadata supplied by the sample provider rather than from assay-based typing. Nearly every sample came with metadata listing a de-identified subject ID, COVID-19 status, age in years and sex. A freely available public database, intended as a resource for researchers studying the immune response to SARS-CoV-2, is where the repertoires were released. Subjects who had been exposed to COVID-19, were actively infected with it, or had recovered from it provided the deeply sampled blood TCRbeta repertoires that made up the dataset. What the work shows at the level of the full study, not this receptor alone: The amount of clinical and demographic metadata varied by source and participant and was provided uncurated.

V loses 1 base of germline sequence and J loses 0 bases, and the interval between the two ends is 5 bases. From the germline V gene (reference sequence), CDR1 is LGHDT and CDR2 is YNNKEL. The CDR3 sequence holds 14 residues, the cysteine and phenylalanine included. The sequence is cut down to CDR3 DNA, 42 bases in frame from base 1. TCRbeta CDR3 regions were amplified from genomic DNA by means of the immunoSEQ Assay, a bias-controlled multiplex PCR. Processing in the source paper ran as follows. The number of nucleated cells in each sample was estimated by amplification of reference gene primers within the assay. To quantify the absolute abundance of each unique TCRbeta CDR3 rearrangement, sequence reads were collapsed and filtered. Productive Simpson clonality was computed per sample as the square root of Simpson's diversity index over productive rearrangements. TCRdb obtained this table from immuneACCESS and retained in-frame rearrangements with V and J assigned. These tables miss some clones; where compared with another copy, unresolved V genes account for less than half of the shortfall, and the remainder is unexplained. The V and J calls and clone size come from that table; D and trimming were worked out from the DNA. This sample has 52,000 or so clones in its table, and around 84% of those were observed once. The ten largest clones capture 5.5% to 7% of the sample.

On this clone itself: Its recognized antigen is unknown. No base-level quality is on record; no much larger clone is a single base apart.

Collaborating institutions collected whole blood in K2EDTA tubes following their own protocols. For TCRbeta analysis, collaborators shipped samples in one of three forms: frozen whole blood, isolated PBMCs, or DNA extracted from either of those sample types. This TCR was recovered from a human donor in a cohort sampled during active or convalescent COVID-19. The sample comprised peripheral blood. In this chain, TRBV3-1 (or the pseudogene TRBV3-2) is recombined with TRBJ2-3, with the D gene uncertain. The CDR3 protein is CASSQGLSTDTQYF. The nucleotides are TGTGCCAGCAGCCAAGGACTGAGCACAGATACGCAGTATTTT.